This TCR beta chain was found in a study of human T cells and chemical hapten exposure. Turning to the study itself: 2% DPC was applied to around 2 cm by around 2 cm of upper inner arm skin for sensitization.

Library construction involved attaching unique molecular identifiers to individual cDNA molecules, which allowed quantitative, reproducible TCR counting. Via MiXCR, TCRdb re-called the RACE reads, giving one row per CDR3 protein. The top ten hold around 8% of the sample, which has around 330,000 distinct CDR3 sequences, about 5% seen once. Indicated time point: pre-sensitization, week 0. Indicated treatment: therapeutic diphenylcyclopropenone sensitization with weekly scalp DPC. This clonotype was counted ten times or more. Its target is not known. The germline V gene encodes CDR1 DFQATT and CDR2 SNEGSKA (reference sequence). The CDR3 is 14 amino acids. V gave up 0 bases and J gave up 3 bases, with 12 bases separating them. Points from the study as a whole: Expanded TCRs produced significantly more large CDR3 similarity clusters than controls did.

This receptor was obtained from a woman under 30 with alopecia areata. Some clones in this sample may be carry-over from other donors' samples. This chain joins TRBV20-1 and TRBJ2-7; tentatively, D is TRBD2 (6 bases). Specimen: whole blood, collected in connection with sensitization to the hapten diphenylcyclopropenone (DPC). Here the CDR3 DNA reads TGCAGTGCTAGAGACCCCACTAGCAACTACGAGCAGTACTTC. Encoded protein: CSARDPTSNYEQYF.